This T cell receptor (beta chain) comes out of a study of T-cell memory formation after mild COVID-19. From 5'RACE with constant-segment primers came TCR alpha and TCR beta cDNA libraries that carried sample barcodes and UMIs. Via MiXCR, TCRdb re-called the 5' RACE reads, giving one row per CDR3 protein. Of 110,000 to 150,000 distinct CDR3 sequences in the sample, 25% were seen once. The CDR3 length is 13 residues. Germline V CDR1 and CDR2: LNHDA, SQIVND (reference sequence). With 5 bases removed from V and 5 bases from J, the gap between germline ends came to 11 bases. The chain has TRBV19 and TRBJ2-3; no definite D call. Sequenced sample: PBMCs or a T cell subset sorted from them (not recorded which). This TCR came from an adult woman who had mild COVID-19 (a few samples of this study predate the infection). Cell type and time point are not known. In DNA form, the CDR3 reads TGTGCCAGTAGTCCCCGATTGAGAGATACGCAGTATTTT. Amino acid sequence: CASSPRLRDTQYF.